Shown below are 11 T cell receptor beta chains from a single sample sequenced in a study of T cell responses to AZD1222 COVID-19 vaccine. The repertoire was sequenced with immunoSEQ multiplex PCR; TCRdb's copy has only in-frame clones and lacks some. The sample shows 100,000 to 150,000 clones, 86% of them seen only once. The sample in question was peripheral blood, obtained 28 days after the second AZD1222 dose. Receptors were obtained from an adult who received the AZD1222 COVID-19 vaccine.

This clone was picked up a small number of times. The chain uses TRBV27 and TRBJ1-2, with 8 positions matching TRBD1. In germline, CDR1 is MNHEY, CDR2 SMNVEV (reference sequence). The CDR3 has 15 residues. V was clipped by 2 bases and J by 3 bases; unmatched bases: 5. CDR3 nucleotides: TGTGCCAGCAGTTTAGAAGGACAGGGCCACTATGGCTACACCTTC. This translates into CASSLEGQGHYGYTF.

The chain couples TRBV9 to TRBJ2-2; TRBD1 agrees at 8 bases. This CDR3 region has 17 residues. The germline V gene encodes CDR1 SGDLS and CDR2 YYNGEE. With V trimmed by 8 bases and J by 4 bases, 16 bases remained unmatched. The CDR3, as DNA: TGTGCCAGTACCATCCATGGCGACAGGGGCGGCACCGGGGAGCTGTTTTTT. Protein product: CASTIHGDRGGTGELFF.

This chain joins TRBV18 and TRBJ2-5; TRBD1 is a possible D gene (5 bases). Looked up from germline, CDR1 is KGHSH and CDR2 is LQKENI. The CDR3 is 13 amino acids. Trimming took 4 bases from V and 1 from J, leaving 7 bases between them. CDR3 region: CASSRDSQETQYF. CDR3 nucleotide sequence: TGTGCCAGCTCACGAGACAGCCAAGAGACCCAGTACTTC.

V and J are TRBV2 and TRBJ1-6; 7 nucleotides line up with TRBD1. This CDR3 comprises 15 residues. V shed 4 bases and J 13 bases; nucleotides not matched to a gene: 13. Germline values: CDR1 SNHLY, CDR2 FYNNEI. CDR3 protein: CASSVGTAVQSPLHF. CDR3 in DNA: TGTGCCAGCAGTGTTGGGACAGCCGTCCAGTCTCCCCTCCACTTT.

The DNA for the CDR3 is TGTGCCAGCAGCCGGACTAGCGGGAGGGCTAGGTACACCGGGGAGCTGTTTTTT. Protein: CASSRTSGRARYTGELFF. This rearrangement joins TRBV11-2 to TRBJ2-2; 15 nucleotides match TRBD2. Trimming at V came to 5 bases and at J to 3 bases, leaving 7 bases not matched to a gene. CDR1 is SGHAT, CDR2 FQNNGV, per germline. The CDR3 sequence is 18 residues long. Supplemented by reference TRBV11-2 and TRBJ2-2, the full variable domain reads EAGVAQSPRYKIIEKRQSVAFWCNPISGHATLYWYQQILGQGPKLLIQFQNNGVVDDSQLPKDRFSAERLKGVDSTLKIQPAKLEDSAVYLCASSRTSGRARYTGELFFGEGSRLTVL.

The chain carries TRBV4-2 and TRBJ2-1; 7 bases agree with TRBD2. Germline V gene lookup returns CDR1 LGHNA and CDR2 YNFKEQ. The CDR3 consists of 15 residues. The V segment lost 1 base and the J segment 9 bases; nucleotides outside the gene matches: 9. This CDR3 reads CASSQGTRRGGEQFF. The CDR3 nucleotides are TGTGCCAGCAGCCAAGGGACTAGAAGGGGCGGTGAGCAGTTCTTC.

This chain links TRBV28 with TRBJ1-4; D gene ambiguous. V was clipped by 8 bases and J by 5 bases, with 6 bases between them. Germline CDR1 MDHEN, CDR2 SYDVKM. The CDR3 is made up of 11 amino acids. CDR3 sequence: CASLTNEKLFF. In nucleotides, the CDR3 is TGTGCCAGCCTAACAAATGAAAAACTGTTTTTT. Full variable domain (remainder filled in from reference TRBV28 and TRBJ1-4): DVKVTQSSRYLVKRTGEKVFLECVQDMDHENMFWYRQDPGLGLRLIYFSYDVKMKEKGDIPEGYSVSREKKERFSLILESASTNQTSMYLCASLTNEKLFFGSGTQLSVL.

This clone was recorded a few times. This chain uses TRBV5-1 with TRBJ1-3; D call uncertain. With 0 bases removed from V and 0 bases from J, the gap between germline ends came to 7 bases. The CDR3 consists of 15 residues. Germline loops: CDR1 SGHRS, CDR2 YFSETQ. CDR3 nucleotide sequence: TGCGCCAGCAGCTTGGACGATTTCTCTGGAAACACCATATATTTT. It translates to CASSLDDFSGNTIYF.

This clone was found once. This chain uses TRBV6-5 with TRBJ1-1; 7 nucleotides line up with TRBD1. The CDR3 has 14 amino acids. Germline-derived CDR1 and CDR2 are MNHEY and SVGAGI. Trimming cost V 5 bases and J 5 bases; bases outside gene matches: 8. The CDR3 DNA follows: TGTGCCAGCAGTAGGGACAGCTCCGGAACTGAAGCTTTCTTT. Its translation: CASSRDSSGTEAFF.

This sequence joins TRBV7-8 and TRBJ1-2, with D perhaps matching TRBD1 (5 bases). Germline V gives CDR1 SGHVS, CDR2 FQNEAQ. With 2 bases removed from V and 4 bases from J, the gap between germline ends came to 14 bases. The CDR3 extends over 15 amino acids. CDR3 region: CASSLLHQGGYGYTF. The CDR3 nucleotides are TGTGCCAGCAGCTTATTGCATCAGGGCGGCTATGGCTACACCTTC.

This clone was recorded a few times. The genes are TRBV28 and TRBJ2-6, with D uncertain. The CDR3 runs to 18 residues. Germline CDR1 and CDR2: MDHEN and SYDVKM. V was clipped by 5 bases and J by 0 bases, with 17 bases between them. The CDR3 is CASSPLAIVTSGANVLTF. The DNA of the CDR3 is TGTGCCAGCAGTCCTCTTGCTATTGTCACCTCTGGGGCCAACGTCCTGACTTTC.